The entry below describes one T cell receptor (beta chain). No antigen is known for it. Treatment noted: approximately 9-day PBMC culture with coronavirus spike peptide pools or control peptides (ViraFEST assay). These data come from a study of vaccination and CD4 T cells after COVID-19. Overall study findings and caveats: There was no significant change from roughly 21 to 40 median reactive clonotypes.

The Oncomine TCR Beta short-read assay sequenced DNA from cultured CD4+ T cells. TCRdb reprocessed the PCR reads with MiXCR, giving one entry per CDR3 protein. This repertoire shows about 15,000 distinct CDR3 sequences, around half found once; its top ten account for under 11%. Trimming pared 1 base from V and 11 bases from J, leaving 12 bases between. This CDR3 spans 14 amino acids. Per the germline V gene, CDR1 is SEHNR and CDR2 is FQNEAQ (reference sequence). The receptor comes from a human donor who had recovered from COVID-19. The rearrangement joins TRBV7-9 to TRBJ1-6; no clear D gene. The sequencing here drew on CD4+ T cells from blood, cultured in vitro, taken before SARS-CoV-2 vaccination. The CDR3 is CASSLGGPGAPLHF. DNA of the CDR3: TGTGCCAGCAGCTTAGGAGGCCCCGGGGCACCCCTCCACTTT. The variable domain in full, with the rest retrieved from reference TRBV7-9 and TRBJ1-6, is DTGVSQNPRHKITKRGQNVTFRCDPISEHNRLYWYRQTLGQGPEFLTYFQNEAQLEKSRLLSDRFSAERPKGSFSTLEIQRTEQGDSAMYLCASSLGGPGAPLHFGNGTRLTVT.